This T cell receptor beta chain was retrieved from a study of post-analysis software for immune sequencing data. Study information: Relapsing-remitting, secondary progressive and progressive-relapsing forms made up the multiple sclerosis disease courses. Notes on the study in general: By F measure, strong co-clustering occurred among samples prepared in the same batch. Those with multiple sclerosis, the patient group, showed significantly lower normalized Chao1 diversity than controls. Several TRBV segments, TRBV5-6, TRBV5-1 and TRBV20-1 among them, were found more frequent in patients than controls.

Details on this clonotype: The antigen is undetermined.

CDR3 length equals 17 residues. V lost 3 bases and J 4 bases, leaving 21 bases between the germline ends. Unique molecular identifiers tagged the TCR beta cDNA libraries. Using its own MiXCR run on the PCR reads, TCRdb lists one record per CDR3 protein. The table shows roughly 580,000 distinct CDR3 sequences, with 44% occurring only once. The V and J genes are TRBV12-3 or TRBV12-4 and TRBJ1-1; D perhaps matches TRBD1 (6 bases). The sequenced sample consisted of blood. The origin of this receptor is a girl aged 5 to 17 with multiple sclerosis. The CDR3 region has the DNA TGTGCCAGCAGTTTCGGGGGCAGGTACGGAATGGCCACTGAAGCTTTCTTT. Encoded protein: CASSFGGRYGMATEAFF.